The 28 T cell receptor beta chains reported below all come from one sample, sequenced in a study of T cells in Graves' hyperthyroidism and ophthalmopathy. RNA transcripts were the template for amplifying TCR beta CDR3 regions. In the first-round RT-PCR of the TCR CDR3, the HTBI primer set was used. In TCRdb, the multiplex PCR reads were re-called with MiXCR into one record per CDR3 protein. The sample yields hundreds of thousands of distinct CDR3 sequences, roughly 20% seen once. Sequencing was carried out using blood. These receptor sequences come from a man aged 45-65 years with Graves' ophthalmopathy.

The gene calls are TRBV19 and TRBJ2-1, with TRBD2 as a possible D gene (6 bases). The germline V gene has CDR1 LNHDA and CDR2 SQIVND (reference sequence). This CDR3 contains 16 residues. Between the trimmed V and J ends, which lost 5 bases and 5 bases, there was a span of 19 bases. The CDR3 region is CASSGRGGVGNNEQFF. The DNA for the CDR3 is TGTGCCAGTAGTGGCCGGGGAGGAGTAGGAAACAATGAGCAGTTCTTC.

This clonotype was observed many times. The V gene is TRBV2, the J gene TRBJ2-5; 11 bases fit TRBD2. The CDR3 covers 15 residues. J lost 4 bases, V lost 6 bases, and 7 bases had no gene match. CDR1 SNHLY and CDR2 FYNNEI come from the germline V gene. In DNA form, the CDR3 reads TGTGCCAGCAGCCGCCTCACTAGCGGGAGAGAGACCCAGTACTTC. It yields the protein CASSRLTSGRETQYF.

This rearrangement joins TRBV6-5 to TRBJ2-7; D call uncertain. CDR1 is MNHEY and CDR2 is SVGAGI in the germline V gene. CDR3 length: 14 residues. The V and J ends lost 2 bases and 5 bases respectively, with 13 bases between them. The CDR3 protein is CASSYGRVRNEQYF. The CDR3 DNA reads TGTGCCAGCAGTTACGGGCGAGTTCGCAACGAGCAGTACTTC.

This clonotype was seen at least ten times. The CDR3 is CASSEGDEQFF. The CDR3 DNA reads as TGTGCCAGCAGTGAAGGGGATGAGCAGTTCTTC. The rearrangement uses TRBV2 and TRBJ2-1; no clear D gene. The germline CDR1 and CDR2 sequences are SNHLY and FYNNEI. Deletions cut 1 base from V and 8 bases from J, with 3 bases between. This CDR3 contains 11 residues.

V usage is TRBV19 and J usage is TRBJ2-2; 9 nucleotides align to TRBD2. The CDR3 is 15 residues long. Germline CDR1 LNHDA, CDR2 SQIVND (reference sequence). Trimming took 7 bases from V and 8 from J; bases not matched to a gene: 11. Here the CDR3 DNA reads TGTGCCAGTACCTGGAAGGTAGCGGGAGAAGGGGAGCTGTTTTTT. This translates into CASTWKVAGEGELFF.

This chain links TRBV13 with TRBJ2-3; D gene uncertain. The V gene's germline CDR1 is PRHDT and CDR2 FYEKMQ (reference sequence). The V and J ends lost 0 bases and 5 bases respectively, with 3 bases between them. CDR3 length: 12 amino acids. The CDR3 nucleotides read TGTGCCAGCAGCTTAGGCGTAGATACGCAGTATTTT. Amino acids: CASSLGVDTQYF.

CDR3 region: CASSLWSGTDTQYF. In DNA form, the CDR3 reads TGTGCCAGCAGCTTATGGAGCGGCACAGATACGCAGTATTTT. This chain connects TRBV7-9 to TRBJ2-3; no firm D call. Trimming shortened V by 2 bases and J by 1 base, and 7 bases separated the two germline ends. Germline values: CDR1 SEHNR, CDR2 FQNEAQ (reference sequence). The CDR3 spans 14 residues.

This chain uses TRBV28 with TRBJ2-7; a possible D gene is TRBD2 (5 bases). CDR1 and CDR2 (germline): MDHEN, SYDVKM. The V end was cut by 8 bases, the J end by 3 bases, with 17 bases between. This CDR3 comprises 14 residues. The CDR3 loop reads CASLPGEHRYEQYF. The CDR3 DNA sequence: TGTGCCAGCCTCCCCGGGGAACACCGCTACGAGCAGTACTTC.

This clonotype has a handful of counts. CDR3 loop: CASSYGAGGETQYF. The CDR3 coding sequence is TGTGCCAGCAGTTACGGAGCGGGAGGGGAGACCCAGTACTTC. The rearrangement joins TRBV6-5 to TRBJ2-5, with 10 positions matching TRBD2. Per the germline V gene, CDR1 is MNHEY and CDR2 is SVGAGI. CDR3 length: 14 residues. J was trimmed by 5 bases and V by 2 bases; bases with no gene match: 2.

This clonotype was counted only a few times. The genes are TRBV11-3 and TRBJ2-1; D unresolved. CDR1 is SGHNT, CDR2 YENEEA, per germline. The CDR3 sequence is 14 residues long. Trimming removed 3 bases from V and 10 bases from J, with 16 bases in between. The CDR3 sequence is CASSFGIGPREQFF. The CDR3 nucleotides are TGTGCCAGCAGCTTTGGGATAGGCCCTAGGGAGCAGTTCTTC. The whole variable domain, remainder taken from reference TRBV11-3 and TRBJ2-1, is EAGVVQSPRYKIIEKKQPVAFWCNPISGHNTLYWYLQNLGQGPELLIRYENEEAVDDSQLPKDRFSAERLKGVDSTLKIQPAELGDSAVYLCASSFGIGPREQFFGPGTRLTVL.

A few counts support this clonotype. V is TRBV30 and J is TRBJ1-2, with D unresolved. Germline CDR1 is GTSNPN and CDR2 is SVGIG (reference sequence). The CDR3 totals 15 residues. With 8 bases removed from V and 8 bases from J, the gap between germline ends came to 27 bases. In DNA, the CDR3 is TGTGCCCGAAATCCCCTCGGTGTTGGATCGGGGGGCTACACCTTC. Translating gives CARNPLGVGSGGYTF.

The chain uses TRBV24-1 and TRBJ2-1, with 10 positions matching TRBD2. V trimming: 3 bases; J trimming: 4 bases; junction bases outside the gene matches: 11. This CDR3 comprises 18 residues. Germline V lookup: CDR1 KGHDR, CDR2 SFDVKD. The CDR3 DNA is TGTGCCACCAGTGATCGATCTAGCGGGAGAGGGGGTTACAATGAGCAGTTCTTC. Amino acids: CATSDRSSGRGGYNEQFF.

CDR3 coding DNA: TGTGCCAGCAGTCTTATGGGCGGGAGGGCCCGGGAGCAGTACTTC. It translates to CASSLMGGRAREQYF. This chain uses TRBV28 with TRBJ2-7, with 9 bases fitting TRBD2. Germline V gene data show CDR1 as MDHEN and CDR2 as SYDVKM. The CDR3 sequence is 15 residues long. The J segment lost 7 bases and the V segment lost 5 bases, leaving 12 bases of the junction unmatched.

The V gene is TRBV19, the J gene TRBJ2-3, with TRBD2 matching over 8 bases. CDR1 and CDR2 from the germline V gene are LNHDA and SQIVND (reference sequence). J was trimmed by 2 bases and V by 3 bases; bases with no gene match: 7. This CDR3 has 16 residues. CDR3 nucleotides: TGTGCCAGTAGTATCGGAGCGGGAGTCCCCACAGATACGCAGTATTTT. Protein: CASSIGAGVPTDTQYF.

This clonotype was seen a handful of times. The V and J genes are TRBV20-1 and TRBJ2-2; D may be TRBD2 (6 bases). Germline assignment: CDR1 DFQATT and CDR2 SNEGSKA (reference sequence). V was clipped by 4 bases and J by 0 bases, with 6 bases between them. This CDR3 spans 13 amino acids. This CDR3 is CSATGANTGELFF. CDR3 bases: TGCAGTGCTACGGGGGCGAACACCGGGGAGCTGTTTTTT.

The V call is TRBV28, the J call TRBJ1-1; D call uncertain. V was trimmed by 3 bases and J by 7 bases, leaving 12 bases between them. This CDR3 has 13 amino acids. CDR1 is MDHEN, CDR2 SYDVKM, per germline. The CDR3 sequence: CASSFTSGVEAFF. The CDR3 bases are TGTGCCAGCAGTTTTACGTCGGGTGTTGAAGCTTTCTTT.

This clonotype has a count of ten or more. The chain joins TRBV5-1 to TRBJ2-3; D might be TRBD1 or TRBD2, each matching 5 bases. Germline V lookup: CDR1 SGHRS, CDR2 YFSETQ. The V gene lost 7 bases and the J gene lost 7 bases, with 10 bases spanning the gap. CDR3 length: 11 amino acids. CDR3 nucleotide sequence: TGCGCCAGCGGGGCGGGCCATACGCAGTATTTT. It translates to CASGAGHTQYF.

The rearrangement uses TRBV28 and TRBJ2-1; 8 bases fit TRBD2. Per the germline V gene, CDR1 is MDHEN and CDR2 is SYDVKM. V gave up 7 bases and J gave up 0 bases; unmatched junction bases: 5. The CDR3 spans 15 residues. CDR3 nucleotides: TGTGCCAGCAACTTAGCGGGGAGCTCCTACAATGAGCAGTTCTTC. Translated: CASNLAGSSYNEQFF.

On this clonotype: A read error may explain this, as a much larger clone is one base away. The CDR3 sequence: CASSFPDWIGTDTQYF. In DNA, the CDR3 is TGTGCCAGCAGCTTCCCCGACTGGATCGGCACAGATACGCAGTATTTT. This rearrangement joins TRBV11-2 to TRBJ2-3; unclear D gene. Germline V gene sequence: CDR1 SGHAT, CDR2 FQNNGV. The CDR3 length is 16 residues. V was trimmed by 3 bases and J by 1 base, leaving 14 bases between them.

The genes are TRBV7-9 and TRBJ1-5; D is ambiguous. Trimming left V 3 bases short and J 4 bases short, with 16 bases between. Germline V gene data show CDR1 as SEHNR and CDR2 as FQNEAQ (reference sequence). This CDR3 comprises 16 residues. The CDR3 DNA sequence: TGTGCCAGCAGCTTTACGCCGCGCAGGAGTAATCAGCCCCAGCATTTT. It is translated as CASSFTPRRSNQPQHF.

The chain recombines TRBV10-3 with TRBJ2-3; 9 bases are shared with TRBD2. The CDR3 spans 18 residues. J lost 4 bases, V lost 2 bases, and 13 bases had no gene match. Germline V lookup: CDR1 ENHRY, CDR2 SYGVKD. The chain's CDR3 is CAISEILGRREGPDTQYF. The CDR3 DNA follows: TGTGCCATCAGTGAGATCCTGGGACGGCGGGAGGGACCAGATACGCAGTATTTT.

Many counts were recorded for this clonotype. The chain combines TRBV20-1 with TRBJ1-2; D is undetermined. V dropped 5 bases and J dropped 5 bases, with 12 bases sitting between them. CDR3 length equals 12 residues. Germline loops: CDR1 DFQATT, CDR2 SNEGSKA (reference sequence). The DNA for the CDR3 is TGCAGTGCTCGCACCCGAGATTATGGCTACACCTTC. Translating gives CSARTRDYGYTF.

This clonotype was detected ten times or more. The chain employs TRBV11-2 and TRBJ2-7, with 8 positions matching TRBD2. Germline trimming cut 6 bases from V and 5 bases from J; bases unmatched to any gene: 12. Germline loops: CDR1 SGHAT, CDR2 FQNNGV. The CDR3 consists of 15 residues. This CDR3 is CASRSYSGSTHEQYF. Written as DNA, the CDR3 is TGTGCCAGCAGATCCTACAGCGGGAGTACCCACGAGCAGTACTTC.

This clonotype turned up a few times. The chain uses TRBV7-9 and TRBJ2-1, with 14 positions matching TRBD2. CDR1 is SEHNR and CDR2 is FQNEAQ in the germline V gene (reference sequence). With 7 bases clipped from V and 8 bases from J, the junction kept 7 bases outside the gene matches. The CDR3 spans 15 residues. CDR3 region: CASNRGLAGVDEQFF. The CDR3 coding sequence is TGTGCCAGCAACCGGGGACTAGCGGGGGTGGATGAGCAGTTCTTC.

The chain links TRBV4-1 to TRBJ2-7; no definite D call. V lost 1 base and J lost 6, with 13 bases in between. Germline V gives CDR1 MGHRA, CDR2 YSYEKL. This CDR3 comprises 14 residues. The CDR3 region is CASSQVLLDAEQYF. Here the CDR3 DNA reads TGCGCCAGCAGCCAAGTCCTCCTTGACGCCGAGCAGTACTTC.

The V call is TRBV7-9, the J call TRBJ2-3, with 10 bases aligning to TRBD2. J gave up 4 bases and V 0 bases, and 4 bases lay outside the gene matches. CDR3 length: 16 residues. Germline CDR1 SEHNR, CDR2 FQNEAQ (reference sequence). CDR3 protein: CASSLAGTSDADTQYF. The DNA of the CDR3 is TGTGCCAGCAGCTTAGCTGGGACTAGCGATGCAGATACGCAGTATTTT. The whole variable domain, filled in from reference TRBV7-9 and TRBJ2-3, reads DTGVSQNPRHKITKRGQNVTFRCDPISEHNRLYWYRQTLGQGPEFLTYFQNEAQLEKSRLLSDRFSAERPKGSFSTLEIQRTEQGDSAMYLCASSLAGTSDADTQYFGPGTRLTVL.

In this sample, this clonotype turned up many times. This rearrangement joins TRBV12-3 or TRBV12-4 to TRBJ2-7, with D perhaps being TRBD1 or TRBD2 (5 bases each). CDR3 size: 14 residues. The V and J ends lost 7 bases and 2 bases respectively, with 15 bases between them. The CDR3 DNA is TGTGCCAGCACCTTCGGGGCAGCGACCTACGAGCAGTACTTC. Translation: CASTFGAATYEQYF.

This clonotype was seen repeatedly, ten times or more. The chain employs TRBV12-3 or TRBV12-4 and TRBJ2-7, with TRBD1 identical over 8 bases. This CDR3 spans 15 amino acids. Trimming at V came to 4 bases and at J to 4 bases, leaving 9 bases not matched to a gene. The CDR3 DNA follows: TGTGCCAGCAGTTCAGTCGGGACAGGCAGTTACGAGCAGTACTTC. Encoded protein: CASSSVGTGSYEQYF.